This T cell receptor (beta chain) stems from a study of CD8 T cells in Susac syndrome. TCR beta sequencing was performed on blood CD8+ and CD4+ T cells. TEMRA cells were FACS-enriched and CD8+ and CD4+ T cells negatively isolated. Regarding the study as a whole: The CD4+ T cell repertoires in Susac syndrome were not clonally expanded.

Turning to this clonotype: Its antigen is currently unknown.

CDR3 length: 15 residues. From germline, CDR1 is SGHTA and CDR2 FQGNSA. V was shortened by 5 bases and J by 0 bases, with 12 bases between the two germline ends. An amount of RNA that ranged from roughly 0.45 to 1 ug was reverse transcribed with random hexamers. The method of amplification for TCR beta CDR3 was immunoSEQ multiplex PCR, covering 54 Vbeta and 13 Jbeta. One entry per CDR3 protein, called by TCRdb with MiXCR from the immunoSEQ multiplex PCR reads. This sample has about 150,000 distinct CDR3 sequences, with about 95% found just once. Sequenced: CD4+ T cells from PBMCs. This receptor was identified in a human donor with Susac syndrome. The chain is built from TRBV7-2 and TRBJ2-3; D gene uncertain. CDR3 region: CASSASSTSTDTQYF. The CDR3 DNA sequence: TGTGCCAGCAGCGCATCGAGTACTAGCACAGATACGCAGTATTTT.